Shown below are 10 T cell receptor beta chains from a single sample sequenced in a study of cytomegalovirus exposure and HLA in healthy donors. 60 Vbeta and 13 Jbeta primers were used in PCR. Generated by immunoSEQ multiplex PCR, the TCRdb table keeps only in-frame clones and is missing some. This listing includes around 120,000 clones. The sequenced sample consisted of PBMCs. The receptors were sampled from a man aged 45-65 years in good health and CMV-seronegative.

The V and J genes are TRBV15 and TRBJ1-2; D perhaps matches TRBD1 (5 bases). The length of the CDR3 is 15 residues. Germline lookup yields CDR1 LNHNV and CDR2 YYDKDF (reference sequence). The V and J ends lost 1 base and 0 bases respectively, with 9 bases between them. In DNA form, the CDR3 reads TGTGCCACCAGCAGAGGCCGGGGGGCTAACTATGGCTACACCTTC. Protein sequence: CATSRGRGANYGYTF.

This chain uses TRBV5-1 with TRBJ1-2, with 7 bases fitting TRBD1. This CDR3 has 14 amino acids. Germline V lookup: CDR1 SGHRS, CDR2 YFSETQ. V gave up 1 base and J gave up 7 bases; unmatched junction bases: 7. CDR3 protein: CASSLFTGVSGYTF. Written as DNA, the CDR3 is TGCGCCAGCAGCTTGTTTACAGGGGTTTCTGGCTACACCTTC.

This sequence joins TRBV5-1 and TRBJ2-1, with 9 bases matching TRBD1. V lost 5 bases and J lost 3; bases outside the gene matches: 12. The CDR3 extends over 17 amino acids. Germline CDR1 SGHRS, CDR2 YFSETQ. CDR3 coding DNA: TGCGCCAGCAGGAAAGAATACGGGACAGGGTTCTACAATGAGCAGTTCTTC. Translated, it gives CASRKEYGTGFYNEQFF.

The rearrangement joins TRBV19 to TRBJ1-1; no definite D call. Trimming removed 3 bases from V and 0 bases from J, with 8 bases in between. Germline lookup yields CDR1 LNHDA and CDR2 SQIVND (reference sequence). The CDR3 length is 14 residues. The CDR3 loop is CASSMGHMNTEAFF. CDR3 DNA: TGTGCCAGTAGTATGGGCCATATGAACACTGAAGCTTTCTTT.

J is TRBJ2-5 and V is TRBV5-6, with 11 positions matching TRBD2. The CDR3 is 17 amino acids. The junction had 12 bases not matched to a gene; V was cut back by 4 bases and J by 4 bases. CDR1 is SGHDT and CDR2 is YYEEEE in the germline V gene. This CDR3 reads CASSDTLSGGVGETQYF. The CDR3 region has the DNA TGTGCCAGCAGCGACACTCTTAGCGGGGGGGTAGGAGAGACCCAGTACTTC.

The chain carries TRBV18 and TRBJ2-5; 9 bases are a match to TRBD1. Germline V gene sequence: CDR1 KGHSH, CDR2 LQKENI. The CDR3 runs to 14 residues. Trimming at V came to 6 bases and at J to 2 bases, leaving 4 bases not matched to a gene. CDR3 residues: CASSDRGGQETQYF. As DNA, the CDR3 is TGTGCCAGCTCGGACAGGGGAGGGCAAGAGACCCAGTACTTC.

V and J are TRBV11-3 and TRBJ1-1, with TRBD1 as a possible D gene (6 bases). CDR1 and CDR2 from the germline V gene are SGHNT and YENEEA. V dropped 1 base and J dropped 8 bases, with 14 bases sitting between them. This CDR3 is built from 14 residues. CDR3 amino acids: CASSLGGGVREAFF. The CDR3 DNA sequence: TGTGCCAGCAGCTTAGGGGGGGGCGTCAGAGAAGCTTTCTTT.

The CDR3 DNA reads as TGTGCCAGCAGCGCCAGCGGGACAGGGGGCTCAGATACGCAGTATTTT. It translates to CASSASGTGGSDTQYF. This chain links TRBV7-2 with TRBJ2-3; 12 positions agree with TRBD1. Germline V CDR1 and CDR2: SGHTA, FQGNSA. Germline trimming cut 5 bases from V and 4 bases from J; bases unmatched to any gene: 7. The CDR3 runs 16 residues.

J is TRBJ1-1 and V is TRBV7-9, with 7 positions matching TRBD1. The germline CDR1 and CDR2 sequences are SEHNR and FQNEAQ (reference sequence). The CDR3 extends over 14 amino acids. The V and J ends lost 1 base and 2 bases, in that order; junction bases with no gene match: 1. CDR3 amino acids: CASSLGDRNTEAFF. In DNA, the CDR3 is TGTGCCAGCAGCTTAGGGGACAGAAACACTGAAGCTTTCTTT.

The chain employs TRBV11-1 and TRBJ2-5; the D gene is possibly TRBD2 (6 bases). Per germline, CDR1 SGHAT and CDR2 FQDESV (reference sequence). This CDR3 is 15 amino acids long. With 6 bases removed from V and 4 bases from J, the gap between germline ends came to 18 bases. CDR3 coding DNA: TGTGCCAGCAGTTATAGCGGTCAGCAGGTAGAGACCCAGTACTTC. The encoded protein is CASSYSGQQVETQYF.